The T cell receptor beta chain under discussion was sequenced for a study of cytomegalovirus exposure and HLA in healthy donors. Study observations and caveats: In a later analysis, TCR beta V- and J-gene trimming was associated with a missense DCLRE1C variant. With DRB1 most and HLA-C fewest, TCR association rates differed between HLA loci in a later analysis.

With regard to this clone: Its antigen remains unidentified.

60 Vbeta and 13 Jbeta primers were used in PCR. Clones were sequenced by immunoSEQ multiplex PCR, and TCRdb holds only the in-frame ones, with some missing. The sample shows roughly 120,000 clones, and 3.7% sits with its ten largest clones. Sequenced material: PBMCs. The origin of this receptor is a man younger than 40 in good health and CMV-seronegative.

CDR3 loop: CASSLISRELGGYTF. DNA of the CDR3: TGTGCCAGCAGCTTAATTTCCAGGGAACTGGGCGGCTACACCTTC. The chain couples TRBV5-6 to TRBJ1-2; TRBD1 might be the D (5 bases). The V gene lost 2 bases and the J gene lost 8 bases, with 19 bases spanning the gap. The CDR3 spans 15 residues. The germline gives CDR1 SGHDT, CDR2 YYEEEE.